This TCR beta chain was identified in a study of T cells in localized non-small cell lung cancer. Broader study findings: Uninvolved adjacent lung showed peak T cell clonality, exceeding tumor. Appearances in adjacent lung were noted for a median 57 of the top 100 tumor clones. Heterogeneity stays possible, as sequencing covered only one tumor region. A higher density of T cells in blood coincided with extended overall survival.

This table comes from immunoSEQ multiplex PCR, and its TCRdb copy is limited to in-frame clones, with some not included. This table has about 52,000 clones, around 86% appearing once. The CDR3 sequence is 13 residues long. The junction had 8 bases not matched to a gene; V was cut back by 6 bases and J by 8 bases. Germline assignment: CDR1 MNHEY and CDR2 SVGAGI. With respect to this clone: The antigen remains unidentified.

The clonotype originates from a male donor at least 60 years old with stage III squamous cell lung carcinoma. The sequences come from peripheral blood, collected before any cancer treatment. The chain joins TRBV6-5 to TRBJ1-2; 8 bases are shared with TRBD1. In nucleotides, the CDR3 is TGTGCCAGCAGACTTCAGGGGGCAGAGGGCTACACCTTC. Protein: CASRLQGAEGYTF.